This T cell receptor (beta chain) was captured by sequencing in a study of T cells in Graves' hyperthyroidism and ophthalmopathy. CDR1 SEHNR and CDR2 FQNEAQ come from the germline V gene (reference sequence). V dropped 5 bases and J dropped 4 bases, with 14 bases sitting between them. The CDR3 loop spans 14 amino acids. To note about this clonotype: This may be a read error: a much more frequent sequence differs by one nucleotide.

TCR beta CDR3 regions were amplified from RNA. First-round RT-PCR with HTBI primers amplified the TCR CDR3 region. TCRdb used MiXCR to reprocess the multiplex PCR reads, holding one entry per CDR3 protein. Among about 570,000 distinct CDR3 sequences listed, 46% were seen once. Sequenced: peripheral blood or thyroid tissue (not recorded which). This sequence originates from an adult woman with Graves' disease, either hyperthyroidism or ophthalmopathy (not recorded which). The chain employs TRBV7-9 and TRBJ1-1, with D tentatively TRBD1 (5 bases). The CDR3 nucleotides are TGTGCCAGCAGCCGGAACATCGGGGGCACTGAAGCTTTCTTT. Amino acids: CASSRNIGGTEAFF.